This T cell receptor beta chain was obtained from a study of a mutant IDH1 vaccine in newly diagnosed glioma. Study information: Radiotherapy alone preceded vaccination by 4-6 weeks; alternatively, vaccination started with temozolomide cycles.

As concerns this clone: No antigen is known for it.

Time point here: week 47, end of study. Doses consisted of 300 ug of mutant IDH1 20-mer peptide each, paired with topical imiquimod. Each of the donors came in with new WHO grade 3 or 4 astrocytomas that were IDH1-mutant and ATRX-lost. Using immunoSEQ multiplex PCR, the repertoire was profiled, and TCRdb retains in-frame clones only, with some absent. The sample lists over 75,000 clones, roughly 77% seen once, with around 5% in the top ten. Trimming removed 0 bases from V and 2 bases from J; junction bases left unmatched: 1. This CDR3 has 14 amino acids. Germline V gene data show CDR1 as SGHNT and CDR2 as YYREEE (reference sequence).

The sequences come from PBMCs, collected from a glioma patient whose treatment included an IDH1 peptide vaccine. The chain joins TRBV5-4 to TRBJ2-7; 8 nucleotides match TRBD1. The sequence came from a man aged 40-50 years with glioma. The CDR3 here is CASSLAGGTYEQYF. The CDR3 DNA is TGTGCCAGCAGCTTGGCAGGGGGCACCTACGAGCAGTACTTC.